This entry features one TCR beta chain sequence. This CDR3 spans 15 amino acids. V shed 3 bases and J 5 bases; nucleotides not matched to a gene: 3. Germline V gene data show CDR1 as SGHTA and CDR2 as FQGTGA. These data originate in a study of technical replicates of blood from several donors. Assay used: immunoSEQ multiplex PCR; TCRdb lists only in-frame clones, some missing. The table shows approximately 31,000 clones, with roughly 92% occurring only once. The TCR was taken from a human donor in good health. Some clones in this sample may be carry-over from other donors' samples. The rearrangement joins TRBV7-3 to TRBJ2-1, with TRBD1 identical over 11 bases. The sample consisted of PBMCs. In DNA form, the CDR3 reads TGTGCCAGCAGCTTGGGGGGACAGGGGGACAATGAGCAGTTCTTC. This sequence encodes CASSLGGQGDNEQFF.